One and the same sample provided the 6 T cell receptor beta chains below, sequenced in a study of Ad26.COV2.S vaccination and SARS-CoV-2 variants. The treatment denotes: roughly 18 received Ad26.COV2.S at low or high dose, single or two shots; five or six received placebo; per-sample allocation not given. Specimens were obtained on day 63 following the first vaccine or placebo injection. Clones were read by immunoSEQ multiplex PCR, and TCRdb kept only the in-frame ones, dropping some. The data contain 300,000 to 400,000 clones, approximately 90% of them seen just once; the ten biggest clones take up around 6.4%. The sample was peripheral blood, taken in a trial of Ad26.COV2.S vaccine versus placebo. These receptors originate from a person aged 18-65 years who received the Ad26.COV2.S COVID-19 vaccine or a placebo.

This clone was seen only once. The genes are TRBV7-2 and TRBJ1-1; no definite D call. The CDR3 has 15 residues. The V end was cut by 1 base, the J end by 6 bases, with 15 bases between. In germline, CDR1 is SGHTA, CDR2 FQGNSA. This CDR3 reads CASSLGGSGKAEAFF. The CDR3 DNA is TGTGCCAGCAGCTTAGGGGGTAGCGGGAAAGCTGAAGCTTTCTTT.

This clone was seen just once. The CDR3 sequence is CASSLDRVKLFF. The DNA for the CDR3 is TGCGCCAGCAGCTTGGACAGGGTGAAACTGTTTTTT. The chain combines TRBV5-1 with TRBJ1-4; tentatively, D is TRBD1 (6 bases). From germline, CDR1 is SGHRS and CDR2 YFSETQ. The CDR3 length is 12 residues. V was cut by 0 bases and J by 11 bases, with 8 bases left in between.

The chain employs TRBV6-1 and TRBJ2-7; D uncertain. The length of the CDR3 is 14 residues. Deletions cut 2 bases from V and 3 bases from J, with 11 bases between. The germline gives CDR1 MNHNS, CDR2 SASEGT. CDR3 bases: TGTGCCAGCAGTGAAAGGGAATGGGACTACGAGCAGTACTTC. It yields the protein CASSEREWDYEQYF.

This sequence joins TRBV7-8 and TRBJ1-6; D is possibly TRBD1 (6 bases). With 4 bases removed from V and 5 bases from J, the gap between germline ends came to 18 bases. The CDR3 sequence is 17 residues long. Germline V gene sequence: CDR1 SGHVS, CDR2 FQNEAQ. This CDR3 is CASSSPLTGANNSPLHF. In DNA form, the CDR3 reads TGTGCCAGCAGCTCGCCCCTGACAGGCGCTAATAATTCACCCCTCCACTTT. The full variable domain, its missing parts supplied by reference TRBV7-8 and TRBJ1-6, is GAGVSQSPRYKVAKRGQDVALRCDPISGHVSLFWYQQALGQGPEFLTYFQNEAQLDKSGLPSDRFFAERPEGSVSTLKIQRTQQEDSAVYLCASSSPLTGANNSPLHFGNGTRLTVT.

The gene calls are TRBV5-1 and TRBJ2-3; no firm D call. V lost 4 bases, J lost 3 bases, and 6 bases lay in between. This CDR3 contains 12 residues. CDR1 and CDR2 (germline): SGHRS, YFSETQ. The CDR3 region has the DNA TGCGCCAGCAGCACCCAAACAGATACGCAGTATTTT. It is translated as CASSTQTDTQYF. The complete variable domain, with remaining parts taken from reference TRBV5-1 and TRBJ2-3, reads KAGVTQTPRYLIKTRGQQVTLSCSPISGHRSVSWYQQTPGQGLQFLFEYFSETQRNKGNFPGRFSGRQFSNSRSEMNVSTLELGDSALYLCASSTQTDTQYFGPGTRLTVL.

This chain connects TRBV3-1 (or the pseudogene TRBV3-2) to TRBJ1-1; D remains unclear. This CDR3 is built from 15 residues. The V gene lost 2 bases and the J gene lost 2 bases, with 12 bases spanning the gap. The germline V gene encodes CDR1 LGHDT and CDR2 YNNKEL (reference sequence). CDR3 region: CASSQTQTLNTEAFF. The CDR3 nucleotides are TGTGCCAGCAGCCAAACACAGACCTTAAACACTGAAGCTTTCTTT.